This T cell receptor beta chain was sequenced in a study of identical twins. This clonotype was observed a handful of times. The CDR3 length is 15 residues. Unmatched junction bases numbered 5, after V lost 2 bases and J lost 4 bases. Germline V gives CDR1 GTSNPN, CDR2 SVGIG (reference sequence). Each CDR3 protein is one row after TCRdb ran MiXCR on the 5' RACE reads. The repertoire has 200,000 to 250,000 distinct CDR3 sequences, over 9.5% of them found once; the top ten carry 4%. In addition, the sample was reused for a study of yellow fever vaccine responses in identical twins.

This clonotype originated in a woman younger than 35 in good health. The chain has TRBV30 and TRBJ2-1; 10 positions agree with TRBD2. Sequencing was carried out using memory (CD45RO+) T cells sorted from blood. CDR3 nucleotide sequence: TGTGCCTGGAGTCTACTAGCGGGAATGTACAATGAGCAGTTCTTC. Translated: CAWSLLAGMYNEQFF.